The clone carrying this T cell receptor beta chain was seen more than once but under ten times. The antigen is undetermined. The entry originates in a study of T cell clonotyping in hematopoietic cell transplantation. Study-wide points: Recipient TCR diversity dropped after transplant; expanded clonotypes rose from day 30 to 180. Without cell sorting, CD4 versus CD8 contributions remain unresolved. Broader posttransplant TCR repertoire diversity was predicted by graft donor and pretransplant recipient Inverse Simpson Index values. At the given depth, recipient repertoires were over 95% de novo clonotypes.

This CDR3 comprises 13 residues. CDR1 is SGHNT, CDR2 YYREEE, per germline (reference sequence). Trimming shortened V by 0 bases and J by 9 bases, and 10 bases separated the two germline ends. Assay used: immunoSEQ multiplex PCR; TCRdb lists only in-frame clones, some missing. The sample records some 40,000 clones, around 95% being singletons. This chain uses TRBV5-4 with TRBJ2-1, with D hard to call. Material: peripheral blood mononuclear cells. The TCR originated in a young man in good health. Some clones in this sample may be carry-over from other donors' samples. For the CDR3, the DNA is TGTGCCAGCAGCTTGGCCGGCGTTAGTGAGCAGTTCTTC. Amino acids: CASSLAGVSEQFF.